The 18 T cell receptor beta chains below come from one sample, sequenced in a study of spatial heterogeneity in lung cancer. Regarding time point: sample taken at primary tumor resection. Unsorted whole RNA from tumor, nontumor lung or frozen PBMC underwent sequencing. Each CDR3 protein gets one entry after TCRdb re-called the 5' RACE reads with MiXCR. Among roughly 8,000 distinct CDR3 sequences listed, approximately 5.4% were seen once. This specimen consisted of PBMCs, obtained at surgery. The receptors here all came from a male donor with early-stage non-small cell lung cancer.

This clonotype came up many times. V and J are TRBV29-1 and TRBJ2-5; TRBD1 aligns across 7 bases. The CDR3 loop spans 12 amino acids. V was pared by 8 bases and J by 5 bases, with 8 bases of the junction left unmatched. The germline gives CDR1 SQVTM, CDR2 ANQGSEA. The CDR3 spells CSTKGGWETQYF. The CDR3 DNA is TGCAGCACTAAAGGGGGCTGGGAGACCCAGTACTTC. Drawing the rest from reference TRBV29-1 and TRBJ2-5, the complete variable domain is SAVISQKPSRDICQRGTSLTIQCQVDSQVTMMFWYRQQPGQSLTLIATANQGSEATYESGFVIDKFPISRPNLTFSTLTVSNMSPEDSSIYLCSTKGGWETQYFGPGTRLLVL.

In its sample, this clonotype was seen a few times. A junction boundary mismatches the germline segment, possibly from a read error. This chain links TRBV7-7 with TRBJ1-1; 10 bases are shared with TRBD1. Germline CDR1 reads SSHAT; CDR2 reads FNYEAQ (reference sequence). CDR3 size: 19 residues. The CDR3 coding sequence is TGTGCTAGCAGCTTATACCCCCCCAGGACGACAGGGGGCTTAACTGAAGCTTTCTTT. Its protein product is CASSLYPPRTTGGLTEAFF.

This clonotype was recorded at least ten times. The chain links TRBV12-3 or TRBV12-4 to TRBJ2-1, with 8 bases identical to TRBD2. V was clipped by 6 bases and J by 0 bases; unmatched bases: 10. There are 17 residues in the CDR3. The CDR3 spells CASRDLTGLASYNEQFF. The CDR3, as DNA: TGTGCCAGCAGGGACCTTACCGGACTAGCCTCCTACAATGAGCAGTTCTTC.

This clonotype has at least ten counts. This sequence joins TRBV19 and TRBJ2-1, with 11 bases lining up with TRBD2. The CDR3 consists of 15 residues. Germline values: CDR1 LNHDA, CDR2 SQIVND (reference sequence). V lost 5 bases to trimming and J lost 5 bases; unmatched junction nucleotides: 5. CDR3 bases: TGTGCCAGTAGTTCGGCGACTAGCGGGGACAATGAGCAGTTCTTC. As protein: CASSSATSGDNEQFF.

A few counts support this clonotype. Given a much more abundant clone one base away, this may be a read error. This chain joins TRBV11-3 and TRBJ2-3, with D perhaps matching TRBD2 (6 bases). This CDR3 is built from 13 residues. CDR1 is SGHNT, CDR2 YENEEA, per germline. In DNA, the CDR3 is TGTGTCAGCAGCCTCCGACTAGCAGATACGCAGTATTTT. Translating gives CVSSLRLADTQYF.

The sample holds many counts of this clonotype. The genes are TRBV5-1 and TRBJ2-7, with D possibly TRBD2 on 5 matching bases. Trimming stripped 3 bases from V and 0 bases from J, with 13 bases between. This CDR3 is built from 15 residues. Germline lookup yields CDR1 SGHRS and CDR2 YFSETQ. This chain's CDR3 is CASSSEAGLSYEQYF. The CDR3 bases are TGCGCCAGCAGCTCGGAGGCGGGCCTCTCCTACGAGCAGTACTTC.

This clonotype was counted many times. The chain carries TRBV5-4 and TRBJ1-2; 7 nucleotides match TRBD1. CDR1 and CDR2 from the germline V gene are SGHNT and YYREEE (reference sequence). The CDR3 loop spans 16 amino acids. Losses at the gene ends were 5 bases for V and 1 base for J; bases not matched to a gene: 11. The chain's CDR3 is CASSSPGTEDNYGYTF. CDR3 DNA: TGTGCCAGCAGTTCCCCCGGGACAGAGGATAACTATGGCTACACCTTC. The whole variable domain, filled in from reference TRBV5-4 and TRBJ1-2, reads ETGVTQSPTHLIKTRGQQVTLRCSSQSGHNTVSWYQQALGQGPQFIFQYYREEENGRGNFPPRFSGLQFPNYSSELNVNALELDDSALYLCASSSPGTEDNYGYTFGSGTRLTVV.

This clonotype was seen many times. This rearrangement joins TRBV5-4 to TRBJ2-7; D is uncertain. The CDR3 contains 14 residues. Germline assignment: CDR1 SGHNT and CDR2 YYREEE (reference sequence). Trimming pared 0 bases from V and 0 bases from J, leaving 7 bases between. As DNA, the CDR3 is TGTGCCAGCAGCTTGGACCCTGGCTCCTACGAGCAGTACTTC. This encodes CASSLDPGSYEQYF.

This clonotype has at least ten counts. This chain connects TRBV20-1 to TRBJ2-2; tentatively, D is TRBD2 (6 bases). CDR1 is DFQATT and CDR2 is SNEGSKA in the germline V gene (reference sequence). Trimming stripped 0 bases from V and 0 bases from J, with 17 bases between. This CDR3 comprises 18 residues. The CDR3 DNA is TGCAGTGCTAGAGATCCTGGTAGCGGAAGATCGAACACCGGGGAGCTGTTTTTT. Its translation: CSARDPGSGRSNTGELFF.

The table lists this clonotype with a few counts. V gene TRBV5-1 combines with J gene TRBJ2-1, with D possibly TRBD2 on 7 matching bases. V shed 4 bases and J shed 4 bases, with 12 bases lying between them. CDR3 length equals 14 residues. The V gene's germline CDR1 is SGHRS and CDR2 YFSETQ. CDR3 residues: CASSMGGLYNEQFF. CDR3 in DNA: TGCGCCAGCAGCATGGGGGGGCTGTACAATGAGCAGTTCTTC.

This clonotype was picked up many times. The V gene is TRBV5-1, the J gene TRBJ2-3; 8 nucleotides match TRBD1. Trimming removed 0 bases from V and 5 bases from J; junction bases left unmatched: 14. The germline V gene encodes CDR1 SGHRS and CDR2 YFSETQ. There are 18 residues in the CDR3. Here the CDR3 reads CASSLDGTGGTIGDTQYF. The CDR3 DNA sequence: TGCGCCAGCAGCTTGGACGGGACAGGAGGGACGATAGGAGATACGCAGTATTTT.

This clonotype came up many times. The chain is built from TRBV9 and TRBJ1-2; maybe TRBD1 (5 bases). The V end was cut by 1 base, the J end by 2 bases, with 15 bases between. Germline-derived CDR1 and CDR2 are SGDLS and YYNGEE. The CDR3 has 16 residues. The CDR3 sequence: CASSVRTGVGNYGYTF. CDR3 in DNA: TGTGCCAGCAGCGTACGCACAGGCGTCGGCAACTATGGCTACACCTTC.

This clonotype ranks as medium-sized (0.01 to 0.1%). The rearrangement joins TRBV7-9 to TRBJ2-7; D remains ambiguous. V lost 7 bases to trimming and J lost 1 base, with 5 bases between them. CDR1 SEHNR and CDR2 FQNEAQ come from the germline V gene (reference sequence). The CDR3 has 11 amino acids. CDR3 nucleotide sequence: TGTGCCAGCACCGGTTCCTACGAGCAGTACTTC. This sequence encodes CASTGSYEQYF.

This clonotype was counted at least ten times. This chain connects TRBV3-1 to TRBJ1-2; maybe TRBD1 (5 bases). The V end was cut by 0 bases, the J end by 2 bases, with 13 bases between. This CDR3 is 16 amino acids long. Germline V lookup: CDR1 LGHDT, CDR2 YNNKEL (reference sequence). For the CDR3, the DNA is TGTGCCAGCAGCCAAGACCCCGGCAGGGAAAACTATGGCTACACCTTC. Protein: CASSQDPGRENYGYTF.

V is TRBV12-3 or TRBV12-4 and J is TRBJ1-4; TRBD1 is a possible D gene (6 bases). This CDR3 region has 14 residues. The germline V and J ends were trimmed by 6 bases and 8 bases, with 16 bases remaining between them. In DNA form, the CDR3 reads TGTGCCAGCAGGACTGGGGGACACCCCGAAAAACTGTTTTTT. The encoded protein is CASRTGGHPEKLFF.

This clonotype was counted only a few times. This rearrangement joins TRBV12-3 or TRBV12-4 to TRBJ1-2; maybe TRBD1 (5 bases). The CDR3 loop spans 14 amino acids. Between the trimmed V and J ends, which lost 3 bases and 8 bases, there was a span of 16 bases. This CDR3 is CASSFFPGKRGYTF. DNA for the CDR3: TGTGCCAGCAGTTTCTTTCCAGGGAAGAGGGGCTACACCTTC.

This clonotype was detected ten times or more. The rearrangement uses TRBV29-1 and TRBJ2-3; D is perhaps TRBD1 (8 bases). This CDR3 comprises 14 residues. Germline V gene sequence: CDR1 SQVTM, CDR2 ANQGSEA. The CDR3 region has the DNA TGCAGGTCCCGGACAGGGAGGGTCGAGGTTGCGCAGTATTTT. Amino acids: CRSRTGRVEVAQYF.

This clonotype was detected ten times or more. The CDR3 DNA follows: TGTGCCAGCAGCACGGGCAGGGCTGAAGCTTTCTTT. Protein: CASSTGRAEAFF. The J gene is TRBJ1-1, the V gene TRBV7-9; maybe TRBD1 (5 bases). Germline loops: CDR1 SEHNR, CDR2 FQNEAQ (reference sequence). V dropped 5 bases and J dropped 6 bases, with 10 bases sitting between them. This CDR3 region has 12 residues.